Each of the 3 T cell receptor beta chains below was sequenced from the same sample in a study of blood T cell repertoires in COVID-19. Some clones are missing from TCRdb's copy, which holds only in-frame ones; the method was immunoSEQ multiplex PCR. The sample lists about 59,000 clones, 91% seen once, with around 9.4% in the top ten. The sample was peripheral blood. The source of these receptors is a human donor in a cohort sampled during active COVID-19.

This clone has a handful of counts. V is TRBV12-3 or TRBV12-4 and J is TRBJ2-7; TRBD1 matches 7 bases. The CDR3 is made up of 13 amino acids. Trimming took 6 bases from V and 0 from J; bases not matched to a gene: 2. For the CDR3, the DNA is TGTGCCAGCAGCCGGGACAGCTCCTACGAGCAGTACTTC. Protein: CASSRDSSYEQYF.

This clone was found once. DNA for the CDR3: TGTGCCAGCAGCTTAGAAAGAGGCCTTAGCAATCAGCCCCAGCATTTT. As protein: CASSLERGLSNQPQHF. The chain joins TRBV7-6 to TRBJ1-5; D gene ambiguous. CDR3 length: 16 residues. CDR1 SGHVS and CDR2 FNYEAQ come from the germline V gene. The germline V and J ends were trimmed by 1 base and 0 bases, with 10 bases remaining between them.

The chain joins TRBV9 to TRBJ2-1, with D possibly TRBD2 on 7 matching bases. Germline CDR1 and CDR2: SGDLS and YYNGEE. The CDR3 sequence is 15 residues long. The V and J ends lost 5 bases and 5 bases respectively, with 17 bases between them. CDR3 sequence reads: CASRDDRGANNEQFF. The DNA for the CDR3 is TGTGCCAGCAGAGATGACCGGGGGGCTAACAATGAGCAGTTCTTC.